These T cell receptor beta chains were read from a single sample in a study of cytomegalovirus exposure and HLA in healthy donors. Sequencing was performed with immunoSEQ multiplex PCR; in TCRdb, only in-frame clones are kept and a portion is missing. This repertoire includes roughly 51,000 clones. Sequenced: PBMCs. The receptors shown here come from a woman in her forties or fifties in good health and CMV-seropositive. Each CDR3 is given with its conserved first and last residue. Fields, in order: CDR3 protein, V gene, J gene.

CDR3 protein: CASSSGGYRANTEAFF
V gene: TRBV11-1
J gene: TRBJ1-1

CDR3 protein: CASSVSGGSSYEQYF
V gene: TRBV5-4
J gene: TRBJ2-7

CDR3 protein: CAWRRVSGNTIYF
V gene: TRBV30
J gene: TRBJ1-3

CDR3 protein: CASSQDRQGVEQYF
V gene: TRBV4-2
J gene: TRBJ2-7

CDR3 protein: CASMDRGRTNYGYTF
V gene: TRBV6-5
J gene: TRBJ1-2

CDR3 protein: CASSQNSGGNTGELFF
V gene: TRBV4-2
J gene: TRBJ2-2

CDR3 protein: CASSYGGGVVEKLFF
V gene: TRBV6-5
J gene: TRBJ1-4

CDR3 protein: CASSLRGNNYEQYF
V gene: TRBV5-4
J gene: TRBJ2-7

CDR3 protein: CASSVDIYEQYF
V gene: TRBV28
J gene: NA

CDR3 protein: CASSLSLGSEAFF
V gene: TRBV27
J gene: TRBJ1-1

CDR3 protein: CASGQQGVEKLFF
V gene: TRBV28
J gene: TRBJ1-4

CDR3 protein: CASSLDRDRVVNEQFF
V gene: TRBV6-5
J gene: TRBJ2-1

CDR3 protein: CASSQGAGMDQPQHF
V gene: TRBV4-2
J gene: TRBJ1-5

CDR3 protein: CASSLGGQGQETQYF
V gene: TRBV5-4
J gene: TRBJ2-5

CDR3 protein: CASSVGQGSYYGYTF
V gene: TRBV9
J gene: TRBJ1-2

CDR3 protein: CASSPVLGQNTEAFF
V gene: TRBV7-9
J gene: TRBJ1-1

CDR3 protein: CASSFSGTGASYEQYF
V gene: TRBV11-2
J gene: TRBJ2-7

CDR3 protein: CASSQDRIRFTF
V gene: TRBV14
J gene: TRBJ1-2

CDR3 protein: CASSVFDSLYEQYF
V gene: TRBV6-1
J gene: TRBJ2-7

CDR3 protein: CATSSPGQGGYEQYF
V gene: TRBV15
J gene: TRBJ2-7

CDR3 protein: CASSESGTAKYGYTF
V gene: TRBV25-1
J gene: TRBJ1-2

CDR3 protein: CASSPPQGRETQYF
V gene: TRBV18
J gene: TRBJ2-5

CDR3 protein: CASLSRQDGELFF
V gene: TRBV6-5
J gene: TRBJ2-2

CDR3 protein: CASSLWGGRYGYTF
V gene: TRBV5-6
J gene: TRBJ1-2

CDR3 protein: CASSYEQGRNQPQHF
V gene: TRBV28
J gene: TRBJ1-5

CDR3 protein: CASGQTVSYEQYF
V gene: TRBV2
J gene: TRBJ2-7

CDR3 protein: CASSQKRHEQFF
V gene: TRBV6-5
J gene: TRBJ2-1

CDR3 protein: CASSPPGSGANVLTF
V gene: TRBV19
J gene: TRBJ2-6

CDR3 protein: CASSISGKPPDTQYF
V gene: TRBV21-1
J gene: TRBJ2-3

CDR3 protein: CASSLAPQRSGNTEAFF
V gene: TRBV7-9
J gene: TRBJ1-1

CDR3 protein: CASSYGRGSYNEQFF
V gene: TRBV9
J gene: TRBJ2-1

CDR3 protein: CASSYRGQGKGGYTF
V gene: TRBV6-6
J gene: TRBJ1-2

CDR3 protein: CASSRVANDYEQYF
V gene: TRBV4-1
J gene: NA

CDR3 protein: CASSPSGERETQYF
V gene: TRBV11-2
J gene: TRBJ2-5

CDR3 protein: CASTLGGSQETQYF
V gene: TRBV6-6
J gene: TRBJ2-5

CDR3 protein: CASSLSIGEGLYEQYF
V gene: TRBV28
J gene: TRBJ2-7

CDR3 protein: CASSIVNVGHEQFF
V gene: TRBV19
J gene: TRBJ2-1

CDR3 protein: CASSWTGDNEKLFF
V gene: TRBV18
J gene: TRBJ1-4

CDR3 protein: CASRSGPTSNQPQHF
V gene: TRBV6-6
J gene: TRBJ1-5

CDR3 protein: CASSRASGSNEQFF
V gene: TRBV18
J gene: TRBJ2-1

CDR3 protein: CSERDRWGTEAFF
V gene: TRBV29-1
J gene: TRBJ1-1

CDR3 protein: CASRKDRPSSYEQYF
V gene: TRBV2
J gene: TRBJ2-7

CDR3 protein: CASSDLAGGSQETQYF
V gene: TRBV6-4
J gene: TRBJ2-5

CDR3 protein: CASSEALADITDTQYF
V gene: TRBV6-1
J gene: TRBJ2-3

CDR3 protein: CASSHNPRQGGPDTQYF
V gene: TRBV4-1
J gene: TRBJ2-3

CDR3 protein: CATSRDPGQNQPQHF
V gene: TRBV15
J gene: TRBJ1-5

CDR3 protein: CAISLSGSSYEQYF
V gene: TRBV10-3
J gene: TRBJ2-7

CDR3 protein: CASSFQAGVIDTQYF
V gene: TRBV6-5
J gene: TRBJ2-3

CDR3 protein: CASSEHINYGYTF
V gene: TRBV6-1
J gene: TRBJ1-2

CDR3 protein: CASTSLAGGSYNEQFF
V gene: TRBV7-6
J gene: TRBJ2-1

CDR3 protein: CASRQPQGGIHGYTF
V gene: TRBV28
J gene: TRBJ1-2

CDR3 protein: CASSLGGLAGGPSNEQFF
V gene: TRBV5-1
J gene: TRBJ2-1

CDR3 protein: CASSFTSGRAGELFF
V gene: TRBV5-1
J gene: TRBJ2-2

CDR3 protein: CAWTSGTFNSPLHF
V gene: TRBV30
J gene: TRBJ1-6

CDR3 protein: CASSHRGRGEGYTF
V gene: TRBV7-2
J gene: TRBJ1-2

CDR3 protein: CASKGQGAEGYTF
V gene: TRBV19
J gene: TRBJ1-2

CDR3 protein: CASSPGDQAFF
V gene: TRBV18
J gene: TRBJ1-1